Below are 22 T cell receptor beta chains sequenced from a single sample in a study of OX40 agonist ivuxolimab in advanced cancers. The repertoire was sequenced with immunoSEQ multiplex PCR; TCRdb's copy has only in-frame clones and lacks some. The repertoire has roughly 80,000 clones, roughly 84% of them found once; the top ten carry 0.32%. The sequenced sample was CD4+ or CD8+ T cells sorted from blood, obtained in a trial of the OX40 agonist ivuxolimab. Receptors were obtained from an adult with an advanced solid tumor such as melanoma, head and neck, liver or kidney cancer.

The chain recombines TRBV6-6 with TRBJ2-7; 9 positions match TRBD1. This CDR3 contains 14 residues. The germline gives CDR1 MNHNY, CDR2 SVGAGI (reference sequence). The junction had 9 bases not matched to a gene; V was cut back by 6 bases and J by 6 bases. CDR3 coding DNA: TGTGCCAGCAGAACAGGGGGCCCGGGTCCCGAGCAGTACTTC. It codes for CASRTGGPGPEQYF.

The V and J genes are TRBV9 and TRBJ2-3; 10 bases align to TRBD1. J gave up 2 bases and V 3 bases, and 3 bases lay outside the gene matches. CDR3 length equals 15 residues. Germline CDR1 is SGDLS and CDR2 is YYNGEE. CDR3: CASSAGTGVTDTQYF. In DNA form, the CDR3 reads TGTGCCAGCAGCGCCGGGACAGGGGTCACAGATACGCAGTATTTT.

The rearrangement uses TRBV7-9 and TRBJ1-4; the D gene is possibly TRBD1 (5 bases). V was clipped by 5 bases and J by 2 bases, with 12 bases between them. Per germline, CDR1 SEHNR and CDR2 FQNEAQ (reference sequence). The CDR3 has 15 residues. As DNA, the CDR3 is TGTGCCAGCAGCCTGGGGCGAGGGACTAATGAAAAACTGTTTTTT. Translated, it gives CASSLGRGTNEKLFF.

The chain couples TRBV5-4 to TRBJ1-2; TRBD1 matches at 11 bases. Germline CDR1 is SGHNT and CDR2 is YYREEE (reference sequence). V shed 1 base and J 8 bases; nucleotides not matched to a gene: 10. The CDR3 extends over 16 amino acids. The CDR3 bases are TGTGCCAGCAGCTTGTTATCGGACAGGGGGCGCCGGGGCTACACCTTC. Translating gives CASSLLSDRGRRGYTF.

This clone was counted a single time. V gene TRBV7-2 combines with J gene TRBJ2-3, with D perhaps matching TRBD1 or TRBD2 (5 bases each). V dropped 1 base and J dropped 5 bases, with 16 bases sitting between them. Germline-derived CDR1 and CDR2 are SGHTA and FQGNSA. CDR3 size: 16 residues. As DNA, the CDR3 is TGTGCCAGCAGCTTAGGGGACCGACGGTCAGGAGATACGCAGTATTTT. As protein: CASSLGDRRSGDTQYF.

The genes are TRBV7-2 and TRBJ2-4; a possible D gene is TRBD1 (5 bases). The germline V gene has CDR1 SGHTA and CDR2 FQGNSA. The CDR3 is 15 amino acids. Trimming stripped 1 base from V and 2 bases from J, with 9 bases between. CDR3 region: CASSLGGASKNIQYF. CDR3 nucleotides: TGTGCCAGCAGCTTAGGGGGCGCTTCCAAAAACATTCAGTACTTC.

The chain links TRBV7-2 to TRBJ2-3; D tentatively reads TRBD1 or TRBD2 (5 bases each). The CDR3 totals 15 residues. With 3 bases removed from V and 6 bases from J, the gap between germline ends came to 16 bases. Germline-derived CDR1 and CDR2 are SGHTA and FQGNSA. The CDR3 DNA sequence: TGTGCCAGCAGCTTTACTTTAGCCTGGGGGGATACGCAGTATTTT. This sequence encodes CASSFTLAWGDTQYF.

The gene calls are TRBV5-8 and TRBJ2-2, with D possibly being TRBD2 (6 bases). V lost 4 bases and J 4 bases, leaving 14 bases between the germline ends. CDR3 length: 15 residues. Germline values: CDR1 SGHTS, CDR2 YDEGEE. DNA for the CDR3: TGTGCCAGCAGCCCCGGGACTCGTCCCACCGGGGAGCTGTTTTTT. Translation: CASSPGTRPTGELFF.

CDR3 sequence reads: CASRDLGTSQFF. CDR3 bases: TGTGCCAGTAGAGACCTCGGGACTAGTCAGTTCTTC. The V call is TRBV19, the J call TRBJ2-1, with TRBD2 matching 8 bases. Unmatched junction bases numbered 8, after V lost 6 bases and J lost 13 bases. The germline gives CDR1 LNHDA, CDR2 SQIVND (reference sequence). This CDR3 spans 12 amino acids.

J is TRBJ2-1 and V is TRBV11-2; a weak D match, TRBD1 (5 bases). Trimming removed 5 bases from V and 7 bases from J, with 15 bases in between. CDR3 length equals 14 residues. The germline gives CDR1 SGHAT, CDR2 FQNNGV. The CDR3 DNA reads TGTGCCAGCAGCGTATCCTTTGCAGGGAATGAGCAGTTCTTC. Translated, it gives CASSVSFAGNEQFF.

This clone showed up just once. The chain is built from TRBV2 and TRBJ1-6; D not resolved. Per the germline V gene, CDR1 is SNHLY and CDR2 is FYNNEI. The CDR3 is 14 residues long. V was trimmed by 4 bases and J by 0 bases, leaving 4 bases between them. The CDR3 nucleotides are TGTGCCAGCAGTGGACCCTCCTATAATTCACCCCTCCACTTT. Protein product: CASSGPSYNSPLHF.

The chain links TRBV7-6 to TRBJ1-4; 10 bases match TRBD1. V was pared by 5 bases and J by 7 bases, with 7 bases of the junction left unmatched. The CDR3 loop spans 15 amino acids. The germline gives CDR1 SGHVS, CDR2 FNYEAQ. The CDR3 DNA is TGTGCCAGCAGCGCAGACAGGGGGCGGGGTGAAAAACTGTTTTTT. Translated: CASSADRGRGEKLFF.

CDR3 nucleotide sequence: TGCGCCAGCAGCCTGGAAGGGGATGAAAAACTGTTTTTT. The encoded protein is CASSLEGDEKLFF. This chain connects TRBV5-1 to TRBJ1-4; perhaps TRBD1 as D (5 bases). V was cut by 4 bases and J by 6 bases, with 10 bases left in between. There are 13 residues in the CDR3. Germline V CDR1 and CDR2: SGHRS, YFSETQ.

The J gene is TRBJ1-4, the V gene TRBV18; 7 bases map to TRBD1. Germline CDR1 and CDR2: KGHSH and LQKENI. V was clipped by 4 bases and J by 4 bases; unmatched bases: 9. The CDR3 totals 16 residues. The DNA for the CDR3 is TGTGCCAGCTCACGTGTGACAGGGACGAGTAATGAAAAACTGTTTTTT. Protein product: CASSRVTGTSNEKLFF.

The V and J genes are TRBV2 and TRBJ2-2; no firm D call. The CDR3 covers 13 residues. CDR1 and CDR2 from the germline V gene are SNHLY and FYNNEI. V shed 3 bases and J shed 7 bases, with 9 bases lying between them. The chain's CDR3 is CASSESGLGELFF. The CDR3 DNA sequence: TGTGCCAGCAGTGAGTCGGGCCTCGGGGAGCTGTTTTTT.

This clone was observed many times. The rearrangement uses TRBV7-2 and TRBJ1-4; 7 bases map to TRBD1. This CDR3 has 17 amino acids. From germline, CDR1 is SGHTA and CDR2 FQGNSA. V lost 1 base and J lost 7; bases outside the gene matches: 12. CDR3 bases: TGTGCCAGCAGCTTAGGCCTTAGTCCAGGGGGAGGTGAAAAACTGTTTTTT. It is translated as CASSLGLSPGGGEKLFF.

The V and J genes are TRBV28 and TRBJ2-7, with 14 nucleotides matching TRBD2. Germline V gives CDR1 MDHEN, CDR2 SYDVKM. The CDR3 length is 14 residues. V trimming: 6 bases; J trimming: 3 bases; junction bases outside the gene matches: 1. CDR3 DNA sequence: TGTGCCAGCAGAGGGACTAGCGGGAGCTACGAGCAGTACTTC. Residues: CASRGTSGSYEQYF.

The rearrangement uses TRBV11-3 and TRBJ1-1; 7 bases map to TRBD1. Germline V gene lookup returns CDR1 SGHNT and CDR2 YENEEA. There are 13 residues in the CDR3. V trimming: 3 bases; J trimming: 7 bases; junction bases outside the gene matches: 5. CDR3 in amino acids: CASSLGTVGEAFF. The DNA for the CDR3 is TGTGCCAGCAGCTTGGGGACAGTCGGTGAAGCTTTCTTT.

The J gene is TRBJ1-3, the V gene TRBV6-5; TRBD1 is a possible D gene (6 bases). The CDR3 has 15 residues. V was pared by 0 bases and J by 7 bases, with 13 bases between. From germline, CDR1 is MNHEY and CDR2 SVGAGI. CDR3 residues: CASSYSGQRGNTIYF. In nucleotides, the CDR3 is TGTGCCAGCAGTTACTCTGGACAGAGGGGGAACACCATATATTTT.

The chain uses TRBV28 and TRBJ2-3; 8 bases line up with TRBD2. This CDR3 is 16 amino acids long. Germline CDR1 reads MDHEN; CDR2 reads SYDVKM. The V segment lost 5 bases and the J segment 2 bases; nucleotides outside the gene matches: 9. CDR3 protein: CASSPRASGYTDTQYF. The CDR3 bases are TGTGCCAGCAGTCCCCGCGCTAGCGGGTACACAGATACGCAGTATTTT. The whole variable domain, filled in from reference TRBV28 and TRBJ2-3, reads DVKVTQSSRYLVKRTGEKVFLECVQDMDHENMFWYRQDPGLGLRLIYFSYDVKMKEKGDIPEGYSVSREKKERFSLILESASTNQTSMYLCASSPRASGYTDTQYFGPGTRLTVL.

This clone was picked up a small number of times. The chain couples TRBV18 to TRBJ1-1, with 9 nucleotides matching TRBD1. The CDR3 consists of 15 residues. Germline V gives CDR1 KGHSH, CDR2 LQKENI. The V segment lost 4 bases and the J segment 1 base; nucleotides outside the gene matches: 4. CDR3 loop: CASSLSGQGNTEAFF. Here the CDR3 DNA reads TGTGCCAGCTCACTCTCGGGACAGGGGAACACTGAAGCTTTCTTT. Drawing the rest from reference TRBV18 and TRBJ1-1, the complete variable domain is NAGVMQNPRHLVRRRGQEARLRCSPMKGHSHVYWYRQLPEEGLKFMVYLQKENIIDESGMPKERFSAEFPKEGPSILRIQQVVRGDSAAYFCASSLSGQGNTEAFFGQGTRLTVV.

The rearrangement uses TRBV18 and TRBJ1-6, with D possibly TRBD1 on 6 matching bases. The germline gives CDR1 KGHSH, CDR2 LQKENI. This CDR3 comprises 18 residues. The germline V and J ends were trimmed by 6 bases and 0 bases, with 18 bases remaining between them. The CDR3 nucleotides read TGTGCCAGCTCGAGGGGGAGGGAAGTAGGCTCCTATAATTCACCCCTCCACTTT. It translates to CASSRGREVGSYNSPLHF.